These 16 T cell receptor beta chains originate from one sample sequenced in a study of OX40 agonist ivuxolimab in advanced cancers. The table came from immunoSEQ multiplex PCR; TCRdb's copy has only in-frame clones and leaves some out. The table includes under 50,000 clones, about 88% detected once. This specimen was CD4+ or CD8+ T cells sorted from blood, taken in a trial of the OX40 agonist ivuxolimab. The receptors come from an adult with an advanced solid tumor such as melanoma, head and neck, liver or kidney cancer.

The CDR3 here is CASSVGQPNTEAFF. The CDR3 DNA reads as TGTGCCAGCAGCGTAGGACAGCCGAACACTGAAGCTTTCTTT. V usage is TRBV9 and J usage is TRBJ1-1; maybe TRBD1 (5 bases). V was pared by 0 bases and J by 1 base, with 7 bases between. CDR1 SGDLS and CDR2 YYNGEE come from the germline V gene. This CDR3 spans 14 amino acids.

This sequence joins TRBV7-2 and TRBJ2-2; 7 bases line up with TRBD1. CDR3 length: 13 residues. V shed 5 bases and J 7 bases; nucleotides not matched to a gene: 4. Germline V gene sequence: CDR1 SGHTA, CDR2 FQGNSA. CDR3 coding DNA: TGTGCCAGCAGCGGGTACAGGGGCGGGGAGCTGTTTTTT. Amino acids: CASSGYRGGELFF.

This clone appeared once. This chain joins TRBV7-9 and TRBJ2-5; D call uncertain. Germline-derived CDR1 and CDR2 are SEHNR and FQNEAQ (reference sequence). The CDR3 is made up of 12 amino acids. V was cut by 3 bases and J by 1 base, with 3 bases left in between. CDR3 protein: CASSFTQETQYF. In DNA form, the CDR3 reads TGTGCCAGCAGCTTCACCCAAGAGACCCAGTACTTC. The full variable domain, rest sourced from reference TRBV7-9 and TRBJ2-5, is DTGVSQNPRHKITKRGQNVTFRCDPISEHNRLYWYRQTLGQGPEFLTYFQNEAQLEKSRLLSDRFSAERPKGSFSTLEIQRTEQGDSAMYLCASSFTQETQYFGPGTRLLVL.

This clone was recorded only once. The DNA of the CDR3 is TGTGCCAGCAGCTTGCACAGGGGGGACACTGAAGCTTTCTTT. It codes for CASSLHRGDTEAFF. The V call is TRBV7-2, the J call TRBJ1-1; the match to TRBD1 covers 8 bases. This CDR3 has 14 residues. Germline V CDR1 and CDR2: SGHTA, FQGNSA. Trimming took 3 bases from V and 3 from J; bases not matched to a gene: 3.

The V call is TRBV7-8, the J call TRBJ1-2; 8 bases map to TRBD1. This CDR3 has 15 residues. V lost 1 base and J lost 2; bases outside the gene matches: 3. Germline CDR1 SGHVS, CDR2 FQNEAQ. CDR3 sequence reads: CASSLGGQVNYGYTF. CDR3 bases: TGTGCCAGCAGCTTAGGGGGACAGGTGAACTATGGCTACACCTTC.

CDR3 loop: CASTLGVSYEQYF. The CDR3 DNA is TGTGCCAGCACCTTAGGGGTCTCCTACGAGCAGTACTTC. The chain has TRBV6-1 and TRBJ2-7; tentative D call: TRBD1 (5 bases). The CDR3 sequence is 13 residues long. Trimming pared 7 bases from V and 0 bases from J, leaving 10 bases between. Germline-derived CDR1 and CDR2 are MNHNS and SASEGT.

The chain links TRBV6-5 to TRBJ2-3; D possibly uses TRBD1 or TRBD2 (5 bases each). Germline V lookup: CDR1 MNHEY, CDR2 SVGAGI. Trimming took off 8 bases at V and 1 base at J, with 16 bases between the two ends. This CDR3 region has 15 residues. CDR3 protein: CASGRQKLGTDTQYF. CDR3 DNA: TGTGCCAGCGGGAGACAGAAGCTAGGCACAGATACGCAGTATTTT.

V gene TRBV7-8 combines with J gene TRBJ1-3; D perhaps matches TRBD1 (6 bases). V gave up 1 base and J gave up 4 bases, with 14 bases separating them. CDR1 is SGHVS and CDR2 is FQNEAQ in the germline V gene. This CDR3 comprises 16 residues. The CDR3 sequence: CASSLDQGRSGNTIYF. CDR3 bases: TGTGCCAGCAGCTTAGATCAGGGGAGGTCAGGAAACACCATATATTTT.

The gene calls are TRBV7-2 and TRBJ2-1, with D maybe TRBD2 (6 bases). CDR3 length equals 13 residues. Germline loops: CDR1 SGHTA, CDR2 FQGNSA. V was trimmed by 4 bases and J by 5 bases, leaving 9 bases between them. CDR3 coding DNA: TGTGCCAGCAGCTGGACTATCAACAATGAGCAGTTCTTC. It translates to CASSWTINNEQFF. Complete variable domain (other parts from reference TRBV7-2 and TRBJ2-1): GAGVSQSPSNKVTEKGKDVELRCDPISGHTALYWYRQSLGQGLEFLIYFQGNSAPDKSGLPSDRFSAERTGGSVSTLTIQRTQQEDSAVYLCASSWTINNEQFFGPGTRLTVL.

The V and J genes are TRBV5-6 and TRBJ1-5; no clear D. The CDR3 sequence is 13 residues long. Germline CDR1 is SGHDT and CDR2 is YYEEEE. Trimming cost V 0 bases and J 6 bases, with 7 bases left between them. CDR3 protein: CASSLAGGQPQHF. In DNA, the CDR3 is TGTGCCAGCAGCTTGGCGGGAGGTCAGCCCCAGCATTTT.

Here the CDR3 reads CASSQQGAGANVLTF. DNA of the CDR3: TGTGCCAGCAGCCAACAGGGAGCTGGGGCCAACGTCCTGACTTTC. This chain links TRBV7-3 with TRBJ2-6; a possible D gene is TRBD1 (6 bases). V lost 5 bases and J 2 bases, leaving 10 bases between the germline ends. Germline CDR1 is SGHTA and CDR2 is FQGTGA. The CDR3 has 15 residues.

The rearrangement joins TRBV4-2 to TRBJ1-4, with D hard to call. Germline CDR1 LGHNA, CDR2 YNFKEQ. V lost 0 bases and J lost 5, with 10 bases in between. This CDR3 region has 15 residues. The CDR3 sequence is CASSQEWSGNEKLFF. As DNA, the CDR3 is TGTGCCAGCAGCCAAGAGTGGTCGGGGAATGAAAAACTGTTTTTT.

CDR3 in DNA: TGTGCCAGCCGCAGGCTCAATGAGCAGTTCTTC. It codes for CASRRLNEQFF. This chain connects TRBV6-5 to TRBJ2-1, with D unresolved. The CDR3 sequence is 11 residues long. CDR1 is MNHEY, CDR2 SVGAGI, per germline. V was shortened by 8 bases and J by 6 bases, with 8 bases between the two germline ends.

This clone was seen just once. V usage is TRBV28 and J usage is TRBJ1-2; D gene ambiguous. CDR1 is MDHEN, CDR2 SYDVKM, per germline. Trimming shortened V by 5 bases and J by 5 bases, and 12 bases separated the two germline ends. The CDR3 runs to 13 residues. CDR3 nucleotides: TGTGCCAGCAGTCAAGAGACCCGGTATGGCTACACCTTC. This codes for CASSQETRYGYTF.

This clone was seen a handful of times. V is TRBV13 and J is TRBJ2-7, with a tentative D call TRBD2 (5 bases). The CDR3 spans 12 residues. With 1 base removed from V and 7 bases from J, the gap between germline ends came to 8 bases. Germline values: CDR1 PRHDT, CDR2 FYEKMQ (reference sequence). CDR3 in amino acids: CASSLAQREQYF. In nucleotides, the CDR3 is TGTGCCAGCAGCTTAGCCCAGCGGGAGCAGTACTTC.

The chain couples TRBV5-1 to TRBJ2-5, with 8 bases identical to TRBD1. The CDR3 spans 14 residues. J was trimmed by 7 bases and V by 4 bases; bases with no gene match: 9. Germline V gene lookup returns CDR1 SGHRS and CDR2 YFSETQ. The CDR3 region is CASSVGQEAGTQYF. CDR3 nucleotide sequence: TGCGCCAGCAGCGTGGGACAGGAAGCGGGGACCCAGTACTTC.